Here is one T cell receptor (beta chain) with its context. Per the authors' pipeline: Estimated nucleated cell counts came from reference gene primer amplification. Sequencing used immunoSEQ multiplex PCR; TCRdb keeps in-frame clones, though not all of them. The V and J calls and clone size are taken from that table; D and trimming were inferred from the DNA. This sample has hundreds of thousands of clones; 85% to 90% occur once, and the top ten carry 0.7% to 1%. This sample was included in a study of blood T cell repertoires in COVID-19. Source material: peripheral blood. The clonotype comes from a man aged 18 to 29 with COVID-19, enrolled during active disease.

In DNA, the CDR3 is TGCGCCAGCAGCTCCGGACTAGTTACCGAGCAGTACTTC. Translation: CASSSGLVTEQYF. This chain connects TRBV4-1 to TRBJ2-7; 7 positions match TRBD2. CDR1 is MGHRA, CDR2 YSYEKL, per germline. V shed 5 bases and J 6 bases; nucleotides not matched to a gene: 7. The CDR3 contains 13 residues.